This T cell receptor beta chain was recorded in a study of radiation and T cells in renal cell carcinoma. Measured with immunoSEQ multiplex PCR; TCRdb has only the in-frame clones, and not every one. Of approximately 83,000 clones in the sample, around four fifths were seen once. Noted time point: blood 4 weeks post-SBRT, at nephrectomy. The treatment here: 15 Gy SBRT to primary tumor, nephrectomy 4 weeks later. The CDR3 is 15 amino acids. V gave up 2 bases and J gave up 10 bases, with 20 bases separating them. Germline loops: CDR1 LNHNV, CDR2 YYDKDF (reference sequence). The sequenced sample was blood, obtained from a patient whose treatment included radiotherapy and nephrectomy. The receptor's source is a man aged 50 or older with renal cell carcinoma. The rearrangement uses TRBV15 and TRBJ1-1; no firm D call. The CDR3 DNA reads as TGTGCCACCAGCAGAATTCCTCCCGCAGCCAGAGGAGCTTTCTTT. Its translation is CATSRIPPAARGAFF.